The source of this T cell receptor beta chain is a study of T cell clonality in common variable immunodeficiency. Study findings and constraints: Reportedly, TCR beta sequences from common variable immunodeficiency showed fewer deletions and N-nucleotide insertions. Compared with controls, CVID subjects had fewer shared TCRbeta clones.

CVID subjects were 15 female and some 28 male, aged roughly 9 to 70. Donors gave roughly 5 to 8.5 ml heparinized peripheral whole blood. Germline V gene data show CDR1 as PRHDT and CDR2 as FYEKMQ (reference sequence). The CDR3 runs 15 residues. V was pared by 3 bases and J by 1 base, with 1 base of the junction left unmatched. Turning to this clone: Its antigen is unidentified. With the read ending 3 residues before the CDR3 end, the germline J gene is used to fill in that end.

TCRdb keeps only in-frame clones here, not all; method: immunoSEQ multiplex PCR. There are about 28,000 clones in the sample, none observed a single time. Sequences were obtained from peripheral blood mononuclear cells. The chain links TRBV13 to TRBJ2-1, with 9 bases matching TRBD1. The origin of this receptor is a human donor with common variable immunodeficiency. Partial CDR3 DNA: TGTGCCAGCAGCTTCGACAGGGGGTCCTACAATGAG. It yields the protein CASSFDRGSYNE. The entire CDR3 protein reads CASSFDRGSYNEQFF. Full variable domain (remainder filled in from reference TRBV13 and TRBJ2-1): AAGVIQSPRHLIKEKRETATLKCYPIPRHDTVYWYQQGPGQDPQFLISFYEKMQSDKGSIPDRFSAQQFSDYHSELNMSSLELGDSALYFCASSFDRGSYNEQFFGPGTRLTVL.